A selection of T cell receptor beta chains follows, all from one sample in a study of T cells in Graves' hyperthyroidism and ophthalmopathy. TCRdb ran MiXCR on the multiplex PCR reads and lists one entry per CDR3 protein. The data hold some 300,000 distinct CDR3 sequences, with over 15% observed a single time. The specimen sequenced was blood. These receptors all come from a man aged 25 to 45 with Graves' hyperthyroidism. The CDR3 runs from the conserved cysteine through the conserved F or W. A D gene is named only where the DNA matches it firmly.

CASSSGGYSNQPQHF,-,TRBV11-2,TRBJ1-5
CASSQDRTGGWTEAFF,TRBD1,TRBV4-1,TRBJ1-1
CASSPRLAGTVGRDTGELFF,TRBD2,TRBV11-2,TRBJ2-2
CASGLSRGRADFMNTEAFF,-,TRBV12-5,TRBJ1-1
CASSRPWTALTYNEQFF,-,TRBV11-2,TRBJ2-1
CASSQEGGSSYNEQFF,TRBD2,TRBV4-2,TRBJ2-1
CASSRPRTGVNEKLFF,TRBD1,TRBV19,TRBJ1-4
CATLGPRTGELFF,-,TRBV11-2,TRBJ2-2
CASSDVDRGGNEQFF,TRBD1,TRBV7-9,TRBJ2-1
CASRATPQPNTGELFF,-,TRBV5-1,TRBJ2-2
CASSSGQAINQPQHF,TRBD1,TRBV7-2,TRBJ1-5
CASSLGVAGGLDTQYF,TRBD2,TRBV5-5,TRBJ2-3
CASTPTRDTQYF,-,TRBV11-3,TRBJ2-3
CASSQEPDRKLFF,-,TRBV14,TRBJ1-4
CASSQGTGVNQPQHF,TRBD1,TRBV6-1,TRBJ1-5
CSAWASGRAEQYF,TRBD2,TRBV20-1,TRBJ2-7
CASSQGLADYNEQFF,TRBD2,TRBV4-2,TRBJ2-1
CASSRVSGAGELFF,-,TRBV11-3,TRBJ2-2
CASSFRDRPYEQYF,TRBD1,TRBV7-9,TRBJ2-7
CASSLAQYNEQFF,-,TRBV5-1,TRBJ2-1
CASSPRQVVWAGELFF,-,TRBV5-6,TRBJ2-2
CSALPLAGVTDTQYF,TRBD2,TRBV20-1,TRBJ2-3
CAISESGTDNEQFF,TRBD1,TRBV10-3,TRBJ2-1
CASTPSGTSGLGEQFF,TRBD2,TRBV10-1,TRBJ2-1
CASGLVLGRVNTEAFF,-,TRBV12-5,TRBJ1-1
CATSTLRRGYYGYTF,-,TRBV15,TRBJ1-2
CASSQFGDVGYTF,-,TRBV3-1,TRBJ1-2
CASSFPALNTEAFF,-,TRBV12-3/TRBV12-4,TRBJ1-1
CASSRPGTSGNEQFF,TRBD2,TRBV11-2,TRBJ2-1
CASSLDFGVEQFF,-,TRBV12-3/TRBV12-4,TRBJ2-1
CASRAPSDRPEQYF,-,TRBV2,TRBJ2-7
CSARGDGNQPQHF,-,TRBV20-1,TRBJ1-5
CASSLRLYNEQFF,-,TRBV5-1,TRBJ2-1
CASKGQGTPNYGYTF,TRBD1,TRBV28,TRBJ1-2
CASRDDDRRLNQPQHF,-,TRBV19,TRBJ1-5
CASSPSGTSGNTGELFF,TRBD2,TRBV12-3/TRBV12-4,TRBJ2-2
CAISERQGETQYF,TRBD1,TRBV10-3,TRBJ2-5
CASGLTDREYTIYF,TRBD1,TRBV12-5,TRBJ1-3